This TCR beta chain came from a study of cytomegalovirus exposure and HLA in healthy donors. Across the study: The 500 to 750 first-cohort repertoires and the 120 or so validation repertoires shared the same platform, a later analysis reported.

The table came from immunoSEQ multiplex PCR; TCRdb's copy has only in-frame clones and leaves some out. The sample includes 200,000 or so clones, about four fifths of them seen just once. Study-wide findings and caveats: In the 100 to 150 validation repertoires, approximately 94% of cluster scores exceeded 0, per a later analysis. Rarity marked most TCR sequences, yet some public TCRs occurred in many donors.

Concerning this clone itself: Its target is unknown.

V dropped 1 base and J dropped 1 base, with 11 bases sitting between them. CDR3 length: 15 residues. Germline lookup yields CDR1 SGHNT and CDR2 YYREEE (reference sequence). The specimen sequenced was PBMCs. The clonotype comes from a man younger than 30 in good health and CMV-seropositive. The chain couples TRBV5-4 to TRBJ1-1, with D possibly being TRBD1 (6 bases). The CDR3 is CASSLRRTENTEAFF. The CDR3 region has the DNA TGTGCCAGCAGCTTGCGTAGGACAGAGAACACTGAAGCTTTCTTT.